This T cell receptor beta chain appears in the sequencing data of a study of shared clonotypes between healthy human individuals. With respect to this clone: Antigen specificity is unknown.

Points from the study as a whole: Clonotypes shared by all four sorted-subset donors had higher generation probabilities than non-shared clonotypes.

The repertoire was sequenced with immunoSEQ multiplex PCR; TCRdb's copy has only in-frame clones and lacks some. The sample contains about 1.5 million clones, around 97% of which appear only once. This CDR3 has 13 amino acids. V lost 0 bases and J 3 bases, leaving 6 bases between the germline ends. Germline lookup yields CDR1 SGHDN and CDR2 FVKESK. This chain joins TRBV14 and TRBJ2-7, with D hard to call. The sample consisted of naive CD4+ T cells sorted from blood. Subset given: CD45RA+ positively selected. The TCR comes from a man aged 30-40 years in good health. In nucleotides, the CDR3 is TGTGCCAGCAGCCAAGAGTACTACTACGAGCAGTACTTC. This encodes CASSQEYYYEQYF. Full variable domain (outside the CDR3, taken from reference TRBV14 and TRBJ2-7): EAGVTQFPSHSVIEKGQTVTLRCDPISGHDNLYWYRRVMGKEIKFLLHFVKESKQDESGMPNNRFLAERTGGTYSTLKVQPAELEDSGVYFCASSQEYYYEQYFGPGTRLTVT.